The 11 T cell receptor beta chains below come from one sample, sequenced in a study of spatial heterogeneity in lung cancer. Indicated time point: sample taken at primary tumor resection. Material for sequencing was whole RNA from tumor, nontumor lung or frozen PBMC, left unsorted. TCRdb re-called the 5' RACE reads through MiXCR, storing one row per CDR3 protein. The sample shows more than 75,000 distinct CDR3 sequences, about 12% of them seen only once. Sequenced material: PBMCs, taken at surgery. The receptors originated from a male donor with early-stage non-small cell lung cancer.

The rearrangement uses TRBV4-1 and TRBJ2-7, with D maybe TRBD2 (6 bases). Trimming stripped 4 bases from V and 0 bases from J, with 13 bases between. Germline-derived CDR1 and CDR2 are MGHRA and YSYEKL. The CDR3 consists of 15 residues. CDR3 coding DNA: TGCGCCAGCAGCCCACTTAGCGGTAGCTCCTACGAGCAGTACTTC. Amino acid sequence: CASSPLSGSSYEQYF.

This clonotype was seen just once. The chain uses TRBV12-3 or TRBV12-4 and TRBJ2-1; TRBD2 matches at 8 bases. The CDR3 loop spans 18 amino acids. J lost 5 bases, V lost 1 base, and 13 bases had no gene match. CDR3 in DNA: TGTGCCAGCAGTTTAGAGGCAGGCGGGGGGCCCTCTCACAATGAGCAGTTCTTC. Translating gives CASSLEAGGGPSHNEQFF.

This clonotype was counted only a few times. The rearrangement links TRBV6-1 to TRBJ1-4; perhaps TRBD1 as D (5 bases). V lost 7 bases and J lost 14, with 14 bases in between. The V gene's germline CDR1 is MNHNS and CDR2 SASEGT. The length of the CDR3 is 11 residues. The CDR3 loop reads CASTTTGGLFF. As DNA, the CDR3 is TGTGCCAGCACCACTACTGGGGGGCTGTTTTTT.

In this sample, this clonotype turned up a few times. V usage is TRBV7-9 and J usage is TRBJ2-1; D possibly corresponds to TRBD2 (5 bases). This CDR3 comprises 16 residues. V lost 5 bases to trimming and J lost 10 bases, with 24 bases between them. Per the germline V gene, CDR1 is SEHNR and CDR2 is FQNEAQ (reference sequence). The CDR3 region is CASSPPGAGPPREQFF. The CDR3 bases are TGTGCCAGCAGCCCTCCCGGTGCGGGCCCGCCCAGAGAGCAGTTCTTC.

This sequence joins TRBV7-9 and TRBJ1-2; 8 nucleotides line up with TRBD1. The CDR3 loop spans 14 amino acids. V lost 6 bases to trimming and J lost 2 bases; unmatched junction nucleotides: 5. CDR1 and CDR2 (germline): SEHNR, FQNEAQ (reference sequence). CDR3 sequence reads: CASRADRGNYGYTF. DNA for the CDR3: TGTGCCAGCAGAGCCGACAGGGGCAACTATGGCTACACCTTC.

A single count supports this clonotype. This sequence joins TRBV29-1 and TRBJ1-2, with 8 bases that match TRBD1. V shed 7 bases, J shed 4 bases, and the junction held 8 bases outside the gene matches. Germline V gene lookup returns CDR1 SQVTM and CDR2 ANQGSEA. The CDR3 length is 13 residues. The CDR3 DNA reads TGCAGCGGCGATACCGGACAGGGCTATGGCTACACCTTC. Amino acids: CSGDTGQGYGYTF.

This clonotype was counted only a few times. The chain links TRBV28 to TRBJ1-5, with 9 positions matching TRBD1. J gave up 4 bases and V 5 bases, and 3 bases lay outside the gene matches. Per germline, CDR1 MDHEN and CDR2 SYDVKM. The CDR3 covers 14 residues. Written as DNA, the CDR3 is TGTGCCAGCAGTGAAGGGACAGGGAATCAGCCCCAGCATTTT. This translates into CASSEGTGNQPQHF. Filled out from reference TRBV28 and TRBJ1-5, the complete variable domain reads DVKVTQSSRYLVKRTGEKVFLECVQDMDHENMFWYRQDPGLGLRLIYFSYDVKMKEKGDIPEGYSVSREKKERFSLILESASTNQTSMYLCASSEGTGNQPQHFGDGTRLSIL.

This clonotype showed up just a few times. V and J are TRBV12-5 and TRBJ1-5; the D is unclear. Germline V gene data show CDR1 as LGHNT and CDR2 as FRNRAP. V gave up 1 base and J gave up 0 bases, with 7 bases separating them. The CDR3 is 15 amino acids. CDR3 amino acids: CASGLGPNSNQPQHF. Here the CDR3 DNA reads TGTGCTAGTGGTTTGGGTCCAAATAGCAATCAGCCCCAGCATTTT.

This clonotype showed up just a few times. The chain links TRBV19 to TRBJ2-3, with TRBD2 matching over 8 bases. V shed 6 bases and J 4 bases; nucleotides not matched to a gene: 12. The CDR3 is 16 residues long. Per the germline V gene, CDR1 is LNHDA and CDR2 is SQIVND (reference sequence). In DNA, the CDR3 is TGTGCCAGTAGCCACCGAGGTAGCGGGGACGCAGATACGCAGTATTTT. It is translated as CASSHRGSGDADTQYF.

This sequence joins TRBV4-1 and TRBJ1-2, with D uncertain. Germline V lookup: CDR1 MGHRA, CDR2 YSYEKL. Trimming took 0 bases from V and 5 from J, leaving 7 bases between them. This CDR3 comprises 13 residues. The CDR3, as DNA: TGCGCCAGCAGCCAAGATCCCAGTTATGGCTACACCTTC. Its protein product is CASSQDPSYGYTF.

This clonotype appeared a few times. The chain employs TRBV7-2 and TRBJ2-1; D gene ambiguous. V was cut by 1 base and J by 0 bases, with 7 bases left in between. CDR3 length: 15 amino acids. Germline V gene data show CDR1 as SGHTA and CDR2 as FQGNSA. CDR3 DNA: TGTGCCAGCAGCTTAGACGCCCGCTCCTACAATGAGCAGTTCTTC. Translation gives CASSLDARSYNEQFF.